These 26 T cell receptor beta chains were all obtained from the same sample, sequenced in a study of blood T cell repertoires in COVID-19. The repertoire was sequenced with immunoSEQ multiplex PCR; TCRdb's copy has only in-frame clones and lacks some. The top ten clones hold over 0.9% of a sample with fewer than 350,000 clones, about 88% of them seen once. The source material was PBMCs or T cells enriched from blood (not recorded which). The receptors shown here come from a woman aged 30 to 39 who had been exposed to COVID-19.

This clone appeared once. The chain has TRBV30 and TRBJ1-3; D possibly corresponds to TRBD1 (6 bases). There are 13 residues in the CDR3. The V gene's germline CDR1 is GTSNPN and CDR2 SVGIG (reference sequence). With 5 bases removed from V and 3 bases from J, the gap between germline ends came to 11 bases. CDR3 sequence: CAWCRGYGNTIYF. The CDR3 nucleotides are TGTGCCTGGTGCAGGGGATATGGAAACACCATATATTTT. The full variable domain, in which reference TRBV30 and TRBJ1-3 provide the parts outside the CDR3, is SQTIHQWPATLVQPVGSPLSLECTVEGTSNPNLYWYRQAAGRGLQLLFYSVGIGQISSEVPQNLSASRPQDRQFILSSKKLLLSDSGFYLCAWCRGYGNTIYFGEGSWLTVV.

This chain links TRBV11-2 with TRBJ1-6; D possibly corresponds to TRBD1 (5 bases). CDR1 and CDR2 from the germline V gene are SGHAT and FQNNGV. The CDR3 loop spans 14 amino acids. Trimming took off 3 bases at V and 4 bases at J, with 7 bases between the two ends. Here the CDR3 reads CASSFDSYNSPLHF. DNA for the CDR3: TGTGCCAGCAGCTTTGACAGTTATAATTCACCCCTCCACTTT.

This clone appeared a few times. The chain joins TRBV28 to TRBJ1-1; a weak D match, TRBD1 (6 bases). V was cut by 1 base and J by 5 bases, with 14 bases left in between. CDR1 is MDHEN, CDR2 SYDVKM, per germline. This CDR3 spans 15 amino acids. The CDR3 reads CASSLYLLQGTEAFF. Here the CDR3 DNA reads TGTGCCAGCAGTTTATATCTTTTACAGGGTACTGAAGCTTTCTTT. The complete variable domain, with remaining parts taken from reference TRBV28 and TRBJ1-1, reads DVKVTQSSRYLVKRTGEKVFLECVQDMDHENMFWYRQDPGLGLRLIYFSYDVKMKEKGDIPEGYSVSREKKERFSLILESASTNQTSMYLCASSLYLLQGTEAFFGQGTRLTVV.

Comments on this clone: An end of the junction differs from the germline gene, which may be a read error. The CDR3 DNA follows: TGTGCTAGCAGTTCGGGACTAGCGGGAGCAGATACGCAGTATTTT. Amino acids: CASSSGLAGADTQYF. V is TRBV7-7 and J is TRBJ2-3; 14 bases align to TRBD2. The CDR3 covers 15 residues. In germline, CDR1 is SSHAT, CDR2 FNYEAQ (reference sequence).

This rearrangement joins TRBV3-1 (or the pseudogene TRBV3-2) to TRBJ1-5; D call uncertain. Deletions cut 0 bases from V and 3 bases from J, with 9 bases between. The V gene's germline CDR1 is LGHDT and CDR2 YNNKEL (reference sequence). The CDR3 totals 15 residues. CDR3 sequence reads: CASSQDAGFNQPQHF. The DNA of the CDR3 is TGTGCCAGCAGCCAAGATGCGGGGTTCAATCAGCCCCAGCATTTT.

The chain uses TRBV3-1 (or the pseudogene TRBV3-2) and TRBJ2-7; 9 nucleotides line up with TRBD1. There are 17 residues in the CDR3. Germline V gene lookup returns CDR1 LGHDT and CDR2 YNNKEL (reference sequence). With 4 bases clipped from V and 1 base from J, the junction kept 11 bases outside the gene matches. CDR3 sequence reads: CASSLGQGIDVSYEQYF. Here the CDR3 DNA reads TGTGCCAGCAGCCTCGGACAGGGGATAGATGTTTCCTACGAGCAGTACTTC.

Here the CDR3 reads CASSQAPGQDEKLFF. In DNA, the CDR3 is TGTGCCAGCAGCCAAGCCCCTGGACAGGATGAAAAACTGTTTTTT. This chain connects TRBV4-2 to TRBJ1-4; 7 nucleotides match TRBD1. The V segment lost 1 base and the J segment 6 bases; nucleotides outside the gene matches: 5. The CDR3 covers 15 residues. CDR1 LGHNA and CDR2 YNFKEQ come from the germline V gene.

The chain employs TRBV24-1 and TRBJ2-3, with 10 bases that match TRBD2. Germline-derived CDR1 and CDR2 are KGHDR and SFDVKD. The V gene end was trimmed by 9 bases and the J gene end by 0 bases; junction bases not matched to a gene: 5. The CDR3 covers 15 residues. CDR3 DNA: TGTGCCACCCGCCCGACTAGCGGGAGCACAGATACGCAGTATTTT. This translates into CATRPTSGSTDTQYF.

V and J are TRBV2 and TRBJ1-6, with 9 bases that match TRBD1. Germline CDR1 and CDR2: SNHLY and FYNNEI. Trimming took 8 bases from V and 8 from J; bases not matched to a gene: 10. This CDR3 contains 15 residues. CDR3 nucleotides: TGTGCCAGCCTCCCCCCCGGGACAGGGTATTCACCCCTCCACTTT. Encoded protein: CASLPPGTGYSPLHF.

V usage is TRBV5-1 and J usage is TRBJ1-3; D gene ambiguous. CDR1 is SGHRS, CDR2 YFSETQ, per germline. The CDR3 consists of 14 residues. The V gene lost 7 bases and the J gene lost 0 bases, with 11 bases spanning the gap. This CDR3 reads CASRQQSSGNTIYF. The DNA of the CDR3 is TGCGCCAGCCGCCAACAGAGCTCTGGAAACACCATATATTTT.

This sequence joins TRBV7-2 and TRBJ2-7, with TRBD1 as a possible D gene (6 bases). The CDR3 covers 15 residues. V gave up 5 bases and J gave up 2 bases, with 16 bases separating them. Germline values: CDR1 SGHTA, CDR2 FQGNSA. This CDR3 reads CASSPRGKSTYEQYF. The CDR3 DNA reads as TGTGCCAGCAGCCCTAGGGGGAAAAGCACCTACGAGCAGTACTTC.

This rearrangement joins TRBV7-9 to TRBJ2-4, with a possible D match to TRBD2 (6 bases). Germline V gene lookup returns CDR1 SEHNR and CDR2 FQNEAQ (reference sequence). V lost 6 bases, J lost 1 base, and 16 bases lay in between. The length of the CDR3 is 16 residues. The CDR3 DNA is TGTGCCAGCAGTCCGGAGGGCCGGGTGGCCAAAAACATTCAGTACTTC. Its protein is CASSPEGRVAKNIQYF.

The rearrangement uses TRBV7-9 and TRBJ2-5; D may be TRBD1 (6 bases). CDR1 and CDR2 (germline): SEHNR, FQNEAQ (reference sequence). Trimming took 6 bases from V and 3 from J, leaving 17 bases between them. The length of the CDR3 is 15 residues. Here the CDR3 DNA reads TGTGCCAGCAGATACTCTAGGGGGAAAGAAGAGACCCAGTACTTC. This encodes CASRYSRGKEETQYF. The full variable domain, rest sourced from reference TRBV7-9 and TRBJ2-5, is DTGVSQNPRHKITKRGQNVTFRCDPISEHNRLYWYRQTLGQGPEFLTYFQNEAQLEKSRLLSDRFSAERPKGSFSTLEIQRTEQGDSAMYLCASRYSRGKEETQYFGPGTRLLVL.

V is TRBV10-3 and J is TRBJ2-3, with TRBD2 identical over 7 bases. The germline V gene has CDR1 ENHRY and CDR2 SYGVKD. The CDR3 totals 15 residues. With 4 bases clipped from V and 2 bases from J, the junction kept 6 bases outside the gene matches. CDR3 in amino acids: CAISGPAGYTDTQYF. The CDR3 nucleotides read TGTGCCATCAGTGGACCAGCGGGGTACACAGATACGCAGTATTTT.

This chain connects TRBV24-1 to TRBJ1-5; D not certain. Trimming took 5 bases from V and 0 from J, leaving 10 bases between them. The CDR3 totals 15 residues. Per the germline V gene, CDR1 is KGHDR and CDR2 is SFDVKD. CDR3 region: CATSVSGSSNQPQHF. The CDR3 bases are TGTGCCACCAGTGTGTCGGGGAGTAGCAATCAGCCCCAGCATTTT.

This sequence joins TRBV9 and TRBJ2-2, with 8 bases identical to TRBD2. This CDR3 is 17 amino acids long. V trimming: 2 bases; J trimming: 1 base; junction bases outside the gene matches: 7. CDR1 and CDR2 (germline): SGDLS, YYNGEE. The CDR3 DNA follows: TGTGCCAGCAGCGTTTCCTTGAGCGGGGGGAACACCGGGGAGCTGTTTTTT. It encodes CASSVSLSGGNTGELFF.

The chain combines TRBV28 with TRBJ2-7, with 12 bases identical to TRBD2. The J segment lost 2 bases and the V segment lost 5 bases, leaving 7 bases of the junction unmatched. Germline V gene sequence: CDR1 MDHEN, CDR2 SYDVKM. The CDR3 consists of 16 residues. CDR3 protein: CASSPRTSGNAYEQYF. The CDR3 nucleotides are TGTGCCAGCAGTCCCCGGACTAGCGGGAATGCCTACGAGCAGTACTTC.

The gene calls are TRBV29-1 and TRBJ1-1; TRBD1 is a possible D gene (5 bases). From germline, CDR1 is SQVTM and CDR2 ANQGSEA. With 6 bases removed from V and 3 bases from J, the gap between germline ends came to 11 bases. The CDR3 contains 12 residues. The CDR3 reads CSVAGRDTEAFF. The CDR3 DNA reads TGCAGCGTAGCAGGGAGGGACACTGAAGCTTTCTTT.

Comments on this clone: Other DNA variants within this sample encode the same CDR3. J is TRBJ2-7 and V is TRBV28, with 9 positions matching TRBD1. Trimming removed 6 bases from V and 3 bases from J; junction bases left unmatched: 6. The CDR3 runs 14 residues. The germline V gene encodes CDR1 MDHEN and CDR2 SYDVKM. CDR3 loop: CASSSGQGGYEQYF. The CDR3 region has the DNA TGTGCCAGCAGCTCGGGACAGGGTGGCTACGAGCAGTACTTC.

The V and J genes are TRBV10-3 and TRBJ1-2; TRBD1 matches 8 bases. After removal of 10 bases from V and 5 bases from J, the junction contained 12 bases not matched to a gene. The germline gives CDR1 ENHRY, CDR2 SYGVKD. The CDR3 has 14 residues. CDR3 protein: CATGGQVEGYGYTF. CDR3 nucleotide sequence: TGTGCCACCGGGGGACAGGTTGAAGGGTATGGCTACACCTTC.

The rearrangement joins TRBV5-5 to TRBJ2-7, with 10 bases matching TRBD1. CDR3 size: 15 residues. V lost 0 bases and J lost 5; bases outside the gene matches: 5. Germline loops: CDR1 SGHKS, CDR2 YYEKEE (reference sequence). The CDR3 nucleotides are TGTGCCAGCAGCTTGGGGGCCGGGACAGGGGACGAGCAGTACTTC. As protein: CASSLGAGTGDEQYF.

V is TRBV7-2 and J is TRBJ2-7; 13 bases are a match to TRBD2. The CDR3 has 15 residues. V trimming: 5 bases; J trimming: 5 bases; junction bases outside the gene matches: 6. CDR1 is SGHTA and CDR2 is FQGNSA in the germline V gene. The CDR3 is CASSTGLAGVHEQYF. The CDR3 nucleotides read TGTGCCAGCAGCACAGGACTAGCGGGAGTACACGAGCAGTACTTC. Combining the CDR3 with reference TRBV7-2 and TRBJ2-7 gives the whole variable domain GAGVSQSPSNKVTEKGKDVELRCDPISGHTALYWYRQSLGQGLEFLIYFQGNSAPDKSGLPSDRFSAERTGGSVSTLTIQRTQQEDSAVYLCASSTGLAGVHEQYFGPGTRLTVT.

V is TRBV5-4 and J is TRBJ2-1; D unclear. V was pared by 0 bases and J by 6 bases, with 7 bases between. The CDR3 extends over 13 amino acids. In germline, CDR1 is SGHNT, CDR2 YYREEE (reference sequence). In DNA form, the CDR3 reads TGTGCCAGCAGCTTGGTTAACTCCAATGAGCAGTTCTTC. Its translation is CASSLVNSNEQFF.

For the CDR3, the DNA is TGTGCCAGCAGCTCCCCTCCGGGACAGGGAGTAAGAAGGTTTTTT. This translates into CASSSPPGQGVRRFF. The V gene is TRBV28, the J gene TRBJ1-4, with 9 nucleotides matching TRBD1. The CDR3 has 15 amino acids. Germline CDR1 and CDR2: MDHEN and SYDVKM. Trimming at V came to 6 bases and at J to 16 bases, leaving 18 bases not matched to a gene.

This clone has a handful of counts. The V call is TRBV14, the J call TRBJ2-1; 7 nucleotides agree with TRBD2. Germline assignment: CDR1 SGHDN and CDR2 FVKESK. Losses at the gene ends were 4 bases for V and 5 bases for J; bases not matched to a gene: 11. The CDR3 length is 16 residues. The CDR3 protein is CASSLHRDYSDNEQFF. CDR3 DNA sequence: TGTGCCAGCAGCCTACACCGGGACTATTCAGACAATGAGCAGTTCTTC.

The chain's CDR3 is CASSFTGPYQPQHF. CDR3 sequence (DNA): TGTGCCAGCAGTTTTACAGGTCCCTATCAGCCCCAGCATTTT. This chain joins TRBV6-5 and TRBJ1-5; tentatively, D is TRBD1 (5 bases). Trimming cost V 4 bases and J 5 bases, with 12 bases left between them. The CDR3 loop spans 14 amino acids. Germline V lookup: CDR1 MNHEY, CDR2 SVGAGI.